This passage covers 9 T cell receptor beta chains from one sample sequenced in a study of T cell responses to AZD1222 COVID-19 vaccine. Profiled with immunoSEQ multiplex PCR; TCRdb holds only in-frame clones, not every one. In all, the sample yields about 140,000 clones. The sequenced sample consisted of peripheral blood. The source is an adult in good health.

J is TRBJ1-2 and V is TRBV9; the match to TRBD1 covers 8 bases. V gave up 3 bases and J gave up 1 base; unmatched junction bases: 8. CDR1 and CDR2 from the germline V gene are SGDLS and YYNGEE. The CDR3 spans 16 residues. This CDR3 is CASSATGTGFNYGYTF. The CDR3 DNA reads TGTGCCAGCAGCGCCACCGGGACAGGATTTAACTATGGCTACACCTTC.

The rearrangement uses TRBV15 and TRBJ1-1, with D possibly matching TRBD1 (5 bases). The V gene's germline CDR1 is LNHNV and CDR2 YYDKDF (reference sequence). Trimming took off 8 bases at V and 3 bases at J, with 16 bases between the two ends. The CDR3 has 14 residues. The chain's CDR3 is CATGPGGTHTEAFF. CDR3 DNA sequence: TGTGCCACCGGGCCGGGGGGGACGCACACTGAAGCTTTCTTT.

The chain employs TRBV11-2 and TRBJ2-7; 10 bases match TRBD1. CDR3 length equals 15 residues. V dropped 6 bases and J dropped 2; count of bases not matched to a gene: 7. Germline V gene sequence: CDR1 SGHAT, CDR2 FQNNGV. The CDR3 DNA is TGTGCCAGCAGGTCCCGACAGGGGGCGGCCTACGAGCAGTACTTC. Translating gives CASRSRQGAAYEQYF.

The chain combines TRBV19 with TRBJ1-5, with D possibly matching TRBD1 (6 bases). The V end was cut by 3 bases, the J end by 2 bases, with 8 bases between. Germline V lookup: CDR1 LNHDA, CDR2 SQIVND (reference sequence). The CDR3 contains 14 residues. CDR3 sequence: CASSINRGNQPQHF. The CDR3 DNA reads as TGTGCCAGTAGTATTAACAGGGGCAATCAGCCCCAGCATTTT.

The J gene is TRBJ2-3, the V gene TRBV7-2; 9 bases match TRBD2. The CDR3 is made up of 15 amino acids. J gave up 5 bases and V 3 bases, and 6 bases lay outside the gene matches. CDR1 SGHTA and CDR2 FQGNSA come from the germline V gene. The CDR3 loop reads CASSFQRGVRDTQYF. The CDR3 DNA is TGTGCCAGCAGCTTCCAGCGGGGGGTCCGAGATACGCAGTATTTT.

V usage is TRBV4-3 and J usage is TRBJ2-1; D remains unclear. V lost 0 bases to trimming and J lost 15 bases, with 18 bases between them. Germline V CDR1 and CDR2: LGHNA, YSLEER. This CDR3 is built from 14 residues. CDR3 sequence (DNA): TGCGCCAGCAGCCAAGATCAAAGTGCAGGTCATAGGTTCTTC. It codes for CASSQDQSAGHRFF.

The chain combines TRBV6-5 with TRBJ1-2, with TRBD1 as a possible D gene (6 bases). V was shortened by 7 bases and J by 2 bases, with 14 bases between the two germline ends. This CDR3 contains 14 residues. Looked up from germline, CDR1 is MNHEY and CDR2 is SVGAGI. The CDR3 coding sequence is TGTGCCAGCAAAAGACGGGGGGCAAACTATGGCTACACCTTC. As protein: CASKRRGANYGYTF.

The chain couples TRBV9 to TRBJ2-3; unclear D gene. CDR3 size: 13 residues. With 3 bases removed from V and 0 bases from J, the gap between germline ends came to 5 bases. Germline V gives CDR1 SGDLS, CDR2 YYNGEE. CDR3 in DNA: TGTGCCAGCAGCGGCTTAAGCACAGATACGCAGTATTTT. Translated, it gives CASSGLSTDTQYF.

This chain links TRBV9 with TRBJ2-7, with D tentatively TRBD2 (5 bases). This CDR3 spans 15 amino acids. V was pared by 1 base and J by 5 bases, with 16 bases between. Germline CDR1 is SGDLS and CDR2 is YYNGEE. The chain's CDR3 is CASSVRGTRDDEQYF. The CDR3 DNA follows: TGTGCCAGCAGCGTACGTGGCACCCGGGATGACGAGCAGTACTTC. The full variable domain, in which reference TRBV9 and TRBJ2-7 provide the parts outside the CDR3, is DSGVTQTPKHLITATGQRVTLRCSPRSGDLSVYWYQQSLDQGLQFLIQYYNGEERAKGNILERFSAQQFPDLHSELNLSSLELGDSALYFCASSVRGTRDDEQYFGPGTRLTVT.